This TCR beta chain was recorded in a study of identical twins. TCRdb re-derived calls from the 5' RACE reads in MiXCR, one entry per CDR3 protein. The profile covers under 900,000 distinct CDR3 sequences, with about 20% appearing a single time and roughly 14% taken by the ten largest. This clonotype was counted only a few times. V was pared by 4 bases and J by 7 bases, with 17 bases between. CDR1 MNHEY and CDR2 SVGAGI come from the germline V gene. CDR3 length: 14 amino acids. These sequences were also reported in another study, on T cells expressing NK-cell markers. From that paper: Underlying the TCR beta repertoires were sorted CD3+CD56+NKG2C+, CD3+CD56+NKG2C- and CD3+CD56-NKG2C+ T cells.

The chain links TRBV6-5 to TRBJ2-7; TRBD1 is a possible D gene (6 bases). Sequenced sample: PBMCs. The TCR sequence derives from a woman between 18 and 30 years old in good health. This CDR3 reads CASSSATGMEEQYF. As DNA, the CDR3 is TGTGCCAGCAGTTCCGCTACAGGGATGGAAGAGCAGTACTTC.